This TCR beta chain came from a study of blood T cell repertoires in COVID-19. V was cut by 2 bases and J by 2 bases, with 11 bases left in between. CDR3 length: 15 amino acids. The germline gives CDR1 SGHKS, CDR2 YYEKEE (reference sequence). The table came from immunoSEQ multiplex PCR; TCRdb's copy has only in-frame clones and leaves some out. The repertoire holds about 86,000 clones, approximately 88% seen once, with approximately 34% in the top ten. This clonotype originated in an elderly woman with active or convalescent COVID-19. Sequenced input: peripheral blood. The chain has TRBV5-5 and TRBJ2-1; a possible D gene is TRBD2 (5 bases). CDR3 in amino acids: CASSFVGEPYNEQFF. CDR3 nucleotide sequence: TGTGCCAGCAGCTTCGTGGGAGAACCCTACAATGAGCAGTTCTTC.